These 10 T cell receptor beta chains share one sample of origin, sequenced in a study of early T cells in non-severe SARS-CoV-2 infection. TCRdb independently ran MiXCR on the 5' RACE reads; one entry per CDR3 protein. The sample includes 60,000 to 70,000 distinct CDR3 sequences, more than 4% seen only once; the top ten take around 5%. The sequencing sample was made of whole blood. All receptors derive from an adult who was a healthcare worker with PCR-confirmed SARS-CoV-2 infection or an uninfected control (not recorded which).

This clonotype was found many times. The chain has TRBV5-6 and TRBJ2-1, with 14 bases fitting TRBD2. The trim removed 4 bases at V and 8 bases at J, leaving 8 bases unmatched. The CDR3 covers 16 residues. The germline CDR1 and CDR2 sequences are SGHDT and YYEEEE. DNA for the CDR3: TGTGCCAGCAGCCCGGGACTAGCGGGGGCTTGGGATGAGCAGTTCTTC. The encoded protein is CASSPGLAGAWDEQFF.

This clonotype appeared a few times. V usage is TRBV20-1 and J usage is TRBJ2-1; 11 positions agree with TRBD2. Looked up from germline, CDR1 is DFQATT and CDR2 is SNEGSKA (reference sequence). The CDR3 has 15 amino acids. With V trimmed by 5 bases and J by 0 bases, 3 bases remained unmatched. In DNA, the CDR3 is TGCAGTGCTCTTAGCGGGAGGGGCTCCTACAATGAGCAGTTCTTC. It specifies CSALSGRGSYNEQFF.

This clonotype was recorded many times. The J gene is TRBJ2-3, the V gene TRBV21-1; the table's D gene call, TRBD1, was not cross checked with the DNA. TRBV21-1 is shown as a pseudogene. This CDR3 is 17 amino acids long. The CDR3 DNA reads as TGTGCCAGCAGCAAAATCAGAGGAGCCGGGGGGACAGATACGCAGTATTTT. It specifies CASSKIRGAGGTDTQYF.

This clonotype was picked up many times. The chain recombines TRBV12-3 or TRBV12-4 with TRBJ1-1, with 10 positions matching TRBD1. The CDR3 extends over 16 amino acids. J was trimmed by 7 bases and V by 0 bases; bases with no gene match: 8. The CDR3 DNA reads as TGTGCCAGCAGTTTAGCCTGGGACAGGGGCCGGGTTGAAGCTTTCTTT. It is translated as CASSLAWDRGRVEAFF.

This clonotype was counted ten times or more. This chain links TRBV12-3 or TRBV12-4 with TRBJ1-5, with D unresolved. Trimming pared 0 bases from V and 7 bases from J, leaving 7 bases between. CDR3 size: 13 residues. As DNA, the CDR3 is TGTGCCAGCAGTTTAGCGGAAGGCCAGCCCCAGCATTTT. Residues: CASSLAEGQPQHF.

This clonotype was picked up many times. J is TRBJ1-3 and V is TRBV7-2; 7 nucleotides agree with TRBD1. V dropped 5 bases and J dropped 8; count of bases not matched to a gene: 6. Germline V CDR1 and CDR2: SGHTA, FQGNSA. The CDR3 extends over 13 amino acids. The CDR3 here is CASSRRDSHTIYF. For the CDR3, the DNA is TGTGCCAGCAGCAGGAGGGACAGTCACACCATATATTTT. Full variable domain (rest looked up from reference TRBV7-2 and TRBJ1-3): GAGVSQSPSNKVTEKGKDVELRCDPISGHTALYWYRQSLGQGLEFLIYFQGNSAPDKSGLPSDRFSAERTGGSVSTLTIQRTQQEDSAVYLCASSRRDSHTIYFGEGSWLTVV.

This clonotype was found many times. The chain links TRBV12-3 or TRBV12-4 to TRBJ2-7; 7 bases are shared with TRBD2. V was pared by 6 bases and J by 3 bases, with 5 bases of the junction left unmatched. The length of the CDR3 is 13 residues. The CDR3 sequence: CASRTSGNYEQYF. DNA for the CDR3: TGTGCCAGCAGGACGAGCGGGAACTACGAGCAGTACTTC.

By sample share, this clonotype is medium-sized (0.01 to 0.1%). The V gene is TRBV30, the J gene TRBJ2-3; 8 bases agree with TRBD1. The CDR3 runs to 15 residues. The ends lost 2 bases at V and 6 bases at J; junction bases unmatched: 10. Germline V gene lookup returns CDR1 GTSNPN and CDR2 SVGIG (reference sequence). Here the CDR3 reads CAWSTGTGGGDTQYF. CDR3 coding DNA: TGTGCCTGGAGTACCGGGACAGGTGGAGGGGATACGCAGTATTTT. The full variable domain, in which reference TRBV30 and TRBJ2-3 provide the parts outside the CDR3, is SQTIHQWPATLVQPVGSPLSLECTVEGTSNPNLYWYRQAAGRGLQLLFYSVGIGQISSEVPQNLSASRPQDRQFILSSKKLLLSDSGFYLCAWSTGTGGGDTQYFGPGTRLTVL.

At least ten counts were recorded for this clonotype. The chain uses TRBV2 and TRBJ1-1; possible D gene TRBD1, 5 bases. V lost 6 bases, J lost 0 bases, and 11 bases lay in between. From germline, CDR1 is SNHLY and CDR2 FYNNEI. This CDR3 is built from 14 residues. CDR3 sequence: CASSAGFLNTEAFF. DNA for the CDR3: TGTGCCAGCAGCGCAGGGTTCCTGAACACTGAAGCTTTCTTT.

The CDR3, as DNA: TGTGCCAGCAGCTCCCGGACAAGGATGAACACTGAAGCTTTCTTT. Its translation: CASSSRTRMNTEAFF. The V call is TRBV5-6, the J call TRBJ1-1; D is possibly TRBD1 (5 bases). Trimming removed 3 bases from V and 0 bases from J, with 12 bases in between. From germline, CDR1 is SGHDT and CDR2 YYEEEE. The CDR3 consists of 15 residues. The full variable domain, completed using reference TRBV5-6 and TRBJ1-1, is DAGVTQSPTHLIKTRGQQVTLRCSPKSGHDTVSWYQQALGQGPQFIFQYYEEEERQRGNFPDRFSGHQFPNYSSELNVNALLLGDSALYLCASSSRTRMNTEAFFGQGTRLTVV.